This passage covers 17 T cell receptor beta chains from one sample sequenced in a study of lymphopenia after photon versus proton radiotherapy. Clones were sequenced by immunoSEQ multiplex PCR, and TCRdb holds only the in-frame ones, with some missing. The table has 42,000 or so clones, approximately 80% seen once. The sequences come from peripheral blood, collected from a patient treated with proton-based radiotherapy. The source of these receptors is a woman aged 70-85 years with pancreatic cancer.

The rearrangement uses TRBV18 and TRBJ2-1; D gene ambiguous. This CDR3 spans 15 amino acids. Trimming cost V 6 bases and J 3 bases, with 15 bases left between them. Germline V CDR1 and CDR2: KGHSH, LQKENI. CDR3 bases: TGTGCCAGCTCGGCTTCCCAGCGAGTCTACAATGAGCAGTTCTTC. Residues: CASSASQRVYNEQFF.

This sequence joins TRBV5-3 and TRBJ1-1, with a possible D match to TRBD1 (6 bases). TRBV5-3 is classed as an ORF, of uncertain function. The ends were cut back, 2 bases at V and 8 bases at J, with 22 bases in the middle. This CDR3 is 16 amino acids long. The CDR3 spells CARSLLRGLVWWEAFF. In DNA form, the CDR3 reads TGTGCCAGAAGCTTACTCAGGGGCCTTGTTTGGTGGGAAGCTTTCTTT.

This chain joins TRBV19 and TRBJ1-5, with unresolved D. The CDR3 is 12 amino acids. Trimming removed 6 bases from V and 3 bases from J, with 6 bases in between. Per the germline V gene, CDR1 is LNHDA and CDR2 is SQIVND (reference sequence). The CDR3 sequence: CASSPDNQPQHF. Written as DNA, the CDR3 is TGTGCCAGTAGCCCAGACAATCAGCCCCAGCATTTT.

V usage is TRBV11-3 and J usage is TRBJ2-1, with unresolved D. Germline values: CDR1 SGHNT, CDR2 YENEEA. V lost 1 base to trimming and J lost 13 bases, with 17 bases between them. The CDR3 extends over 14 amino acids. Here the CDR3 DNA reads TGTGCCAGCAGCTTAGTGTCGACTGGCCCGAACCAGTTCTTC. Its protein is CASSLVSTGPNQFF.

The chain uses TRBV28 and TRBJ1-1, with D perhaps matching TRBD1 (5 bases). CDR3 length: 13 residues. The V gene's germline CDR1 is MDHEN and CDR2 SYDVKM. Trimming removed 3 bases at V and 3 bases at J, with 8 bases between. DNA of the CDR3: TGTGCCAGCAGTTTGTTGGGGGACACTGAAGCTTTCTTT. Its protein is CASSLLGDTEAFF. Variable domain in full (rest from reference TRBV28 and TRBJ1-1): DVKVTQSSRYLVKRTGEKVFLECVQDMDHENMFWYRQDPGLGLRLIYFSYDVKMKEKGDIPEGYSVSREKKERFSLILESASTNQTSMYLCASSLLGDTEAFFGQGTRLTVV.

In nucleotides, the CDR3 is TGTGCCAGCAGCTTGGGACAGGGTTACAATCAGCCCCAGCATTTT. Its translation is CASSLGQGYNQPQHF. This chain joins TRBV5-5 and TRBJ1-5; 7 bases fit TRBD1. Germline V lookup: CDR1 SGHKS, CDR2 YYEKEE (reference sequence). Trimming cost V 0 bases and J 3 bases; bases outside gene matches: 3. The CDR3 covers 15 residues.

The V call is TRBV7-8, the J call TRBJ1-2; 8 bases are shared with TRBD1. The ends lost 3 bases at V and 7 bases at J; junction bases unmatched: 10. This CDR3 is 15 amino acids long. CDR1 is SGHVS and CDR2 is FQNEAQ in the germline V gene. The CDR3 here is CASSLTGQGFSGYTF. The CDR3 nucleotides are TGTGCCAGCAGCTTGACCGGACAGGGCTTTAGTGGCTACACCTTC.

The V gene is TRBV19, the J gene TRBJ1-5; TRBD1 is a possible D gene (6 bases). The V and J ends lost 7 bases and 6 bases respectively, with 13 bases between them. CDR1 and CDR2 (germline): LNHDA, SQIVND (reference sequence). This CDR3 has 13 residues. The CDR3 DNA reads TGTGCCAGTAACCGGGGGCAGGGTCAGCCCCAGCATTTT. It is translated as CASNRGQGQPQHF.

This clone was picked up one time. The rearrangement uses TRBV28 and TRBJ2-6; D possibly corresponds to TRBD1 (9 bases). Trimming cost V 6 bases and J 0 bases, with 21 bases left between them. Germline V gene sequence: CDR1 MDHEN, CDR2 SYDVKM. The length of the CDR3 is 19 residues. CDR3 coding DNA: TGTGCCAGCAGACCAACGGGAGGGACAGGGCCCTCTGGGGCCAACGTCCTGACTTTC. Amino acid sequence: CASRPTGGTGPSGANVLTF.

V is TRBV10-2 and J is TRBJ1-5; TRBD1 aligns across 12 bases. V trimming: 8 bases; J trimming: 0 bases; junction bases outside the gene matches: 11. The CDR3 has 18 amino acids. The V gene's germline CDR1 is WSHSY and CDR2 SAAADI. In nucleotides, the CDR3 is TGCGCCAGCCGGAAGGCGGGACAGGGGGCTGGTAGCAATCAGCCCCAGCATTTT. It is translated as CASRKAGQGAGSNQPQHF.

The chain combines TRBV6-1 with TRBJ2-3, with D unresolved. CDR3 length: 13 amino acids. Germline loops: CDR1 MNHNS, CDR2 SASEGT. The V and J ends lost 6 bases and 0 bases respectively, with 7 bases between them. This CDR3 reads CASRSASTDTQYF. The CDR3 DNA sequence: TGTGCCAGCAGAAGCGCGAGCACAGATACGCAGTATTTT.

The chain joins TRBV7-2 to TRBJ2-5, with D unresolved. The CDR3 loop spans 12 amino acids. The V end was cut by 2 bases, the J end by 5 bases, with 6 bases between. Looked up from germline, CDR1 is SGHTA and CDR2 is FQGNSA. CDR3 sequence reads: CASSLSGETQYF. The CDR3 region has the DNA TGTGCCAGCAGCTTAAGTGGGGAGACCCAGTACTTC.

The chain has TRBV28 and TRBJ2-7, with 9 bases matching TRBD2. The germline V gene has CDR1 MDHEN and CDR2 SYDVKM. This CDR3 spans 14 amino acids. J was trimmed by 5 bases and V by 2 bases; bases with no gene match: 4. CDR3 in amino acids: CASSLAGGPDEQYF. The DNA for the CDR3 is TGTGCCAGCAGTTTAGCGGGAGGGCCGGACGAGCAGTACTTC.

The gene calls are TRBV30 and TRBJ1-1; 9 nucleotides line up with TRBD1. The CDR3 is 16 residues long. The germline V gene encodes CDR1 GTSNPN and CDR2 SVGIG (reference sequence). The trim removed 2 bases at V and 2 bases at J, leaving 9 bases unmatched. In DNA, the CDR3 is TGTGCCTGGAGTTATCCAAACAGGGGGCGTAACACTGAAGCTTTCTTT. Its translation is CAWSYPNRGRNTEAFF.

In its sample, this clone was seen a few times. This chain uses TRBV2 with TRBJ2-1; D possibly matches TRBD1 or TRBD2 (5 bases each). V lost 6 bases to trimming and J lost 0 bases, with 9 bases between them. From germline, CDR1 is SNHLY and CDR2 FYNNEI. There are 14 residues in the CDR3. As DNA, the CDR3 is TGTGCCAGCAGCCGGGGACCCTCCTACAATGAGCAGTTCTTC. Its protein is CASSRGPSYNEQFF.

This rearrangement joins TRBV28 to TRBJ1-5; D may be TRBD1 (6 bases). The CDR3 loop spans 17 amino acids. Trimming took off 1 base at V and 0 bases at J, with 13 bases between the two ends. Germline V gives CDR1 MDHEN, CDR2 SYDVKM. CDR3 in DNA: TGTGCCAGCAGTTTATTGCCACAGGGTATTAGCAATCAGCCCCAGCATTTT. Encoded protein: CASSLLPQGISNQPQHF.

V gene TRBV5-1 combines with J gene TRBJ2-2, with D hard to call. Germline V gene lookup returns CDR1 SGHRS and CDR2 YFSETQ. V lost 2 bases and J lost 5, with 16 bases in between. The CDR3 runs to 16 residues. CDR3 sequence: CASSLDRRIGTGELFF. CDR3 nucleotides: TGCGCCAGCAGCTTAGACCGTCGAATAGGAACCGGGGAGCTGTTTTTT.